This T cell receptor (beta chain) emerged from a study of response to subunit inactivated influenza vaccine. Study-wide results and caveats: Each seasonal flu vaccination may recruit only limited new T cells, authors suggested.

TCRdb used MiXCR to reprocess the RT-PCR reads, holding one entry per CDR3 protein. In the table there are some 800,000 distinct CDR3 sequences, 21% of which are singletons. Points on this clonotype: What it binds is unknown.

Trimming removed 0 bases at V and 14 bases at J, with 9 bases between. CDR1 SGHRS and CDR2 YFSETQ come from the germline V gene. This CDR3 spans 12 amino acids. This material consisted of PBMCs from blood, taken 5 days after vaccination. This chain links TRBV5-1 with TRBJ1-6, with D possibly being TRBD1 (6 bases). This TCR was recovered from a man aged 45-60 years who received an inactivated influenza vaccine. CDR3 residues: CASSLGGGTLHF. CDR3 coding DNA: TGCGCCAGCAGCTTGGGAGGGGGGACCCTCCACTTT.